The table lists the clone carrying this T cell receptor beta chain with many counts. The target antigen is unknown. Trimming removed 5 bases from V and 7 bases from J, with 9 bases in between. CDR3 length: 12 amino acids. Germline V gene sequence: CDR1 SGHTA, CDR2 FQGNSA. This specimen belongs to a study of T cell repertoires in cytomegalovirus infection. Whole-study context: Based on public TCR beta signatures, there were indications of CMV infection and of a matching HLA type. Study-wide results and caveats: Using cumulative public TCR beta family frequency, the authors identified those who carried CMV together with the relevant HLA. The ex vivo response was dominated by HLA-C-restricted CMV-specific TCR beta clonotypes.

TCRdb processed the reads anew with MiXCR; each CDR3 protein has one entry. The sample lists around 740,000 distinct CDR3 sequences, 35% seen once, with more than 2.5% in the top ten. Source material: PBMCs. This clonotype originated in a human donor in good health (CMV status not recorded). Some clones in this sample may be carry-over from other donors' samples. J is TRBJ2-1 and V is TRBV7-2, with D possibly matching TRBD1 (6 bases). The DNA of the CDR3 is TGTGCCAGCAGCCGCACAGGGAATGAGCAGTTCTTC. It translates to CASSRTGNEQFF.